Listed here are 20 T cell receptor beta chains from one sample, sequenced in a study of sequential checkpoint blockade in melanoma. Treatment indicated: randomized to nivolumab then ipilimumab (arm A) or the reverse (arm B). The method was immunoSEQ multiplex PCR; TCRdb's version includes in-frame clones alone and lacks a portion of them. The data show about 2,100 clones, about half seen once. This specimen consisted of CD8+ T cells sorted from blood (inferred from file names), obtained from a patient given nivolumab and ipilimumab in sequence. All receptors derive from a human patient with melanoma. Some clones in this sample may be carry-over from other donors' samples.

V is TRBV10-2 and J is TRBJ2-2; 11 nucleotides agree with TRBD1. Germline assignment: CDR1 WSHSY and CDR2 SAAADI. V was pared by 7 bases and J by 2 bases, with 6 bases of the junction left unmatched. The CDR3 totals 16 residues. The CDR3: CASNTGTGGNTGELFF. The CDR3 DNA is TGCGCCAGCAATACCGGGACAGGGGGAAACACCGGGGAGCTGTTTTTT.

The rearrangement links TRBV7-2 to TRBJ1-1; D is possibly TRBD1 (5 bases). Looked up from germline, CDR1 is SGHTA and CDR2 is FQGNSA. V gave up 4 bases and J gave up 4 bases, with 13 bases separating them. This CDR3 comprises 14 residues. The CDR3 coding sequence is TGTGCCAGCAGCTCCTTGGGGGGGAGCACTGAAGCTTTCTTT. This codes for CASSSLGGSTEAFF.

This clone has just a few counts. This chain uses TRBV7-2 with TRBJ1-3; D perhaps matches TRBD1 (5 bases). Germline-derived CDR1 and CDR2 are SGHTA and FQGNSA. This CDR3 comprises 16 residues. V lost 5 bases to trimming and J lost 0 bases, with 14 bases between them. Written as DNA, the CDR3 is TGTGCCAGCAGCCCATGGGGGGAGTCCTCTGGAAACACCATATATTTT. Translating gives CASSPWGESSGNTIYF.

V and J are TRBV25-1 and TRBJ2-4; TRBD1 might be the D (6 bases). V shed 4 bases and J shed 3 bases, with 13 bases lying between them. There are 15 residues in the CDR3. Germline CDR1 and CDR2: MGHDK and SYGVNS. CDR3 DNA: TGTGCCAGCAGTGGATCGGGACATATCAAAAACATTCAGTACTTC. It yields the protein CASSGSGHIKNIQYF.

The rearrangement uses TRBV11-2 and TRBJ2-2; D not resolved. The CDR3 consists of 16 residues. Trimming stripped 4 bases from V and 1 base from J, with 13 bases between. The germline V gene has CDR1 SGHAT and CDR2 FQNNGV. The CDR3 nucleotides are TGTGCCAGCAGCTCAATCCCCGGTTGGAACACCGGGGAGCTGTTTTTT. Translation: CASSSIPGWNTGELFF.

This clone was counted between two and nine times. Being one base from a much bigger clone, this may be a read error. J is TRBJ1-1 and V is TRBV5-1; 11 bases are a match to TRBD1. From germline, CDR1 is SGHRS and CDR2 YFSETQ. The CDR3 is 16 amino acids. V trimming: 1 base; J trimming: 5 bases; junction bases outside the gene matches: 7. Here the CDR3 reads CASSLYGTGGRTEAFF. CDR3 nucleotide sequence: TGCGCCAGCAGCTTGTACGGGACAGGGGGTCGAACTGAAGCTTTCTTT.

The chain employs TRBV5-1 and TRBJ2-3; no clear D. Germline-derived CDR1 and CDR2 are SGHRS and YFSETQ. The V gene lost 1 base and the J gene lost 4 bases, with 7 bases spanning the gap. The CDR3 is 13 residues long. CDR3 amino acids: CASSLNRADTQYF. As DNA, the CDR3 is TGCGCCAGCAGCTTGAATCGGGCAGATACGCAGTATTTT.

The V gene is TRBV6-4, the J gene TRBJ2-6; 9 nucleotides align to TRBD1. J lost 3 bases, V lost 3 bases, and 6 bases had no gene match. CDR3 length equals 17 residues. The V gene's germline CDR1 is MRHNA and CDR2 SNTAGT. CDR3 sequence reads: CASSDTGGSDGANVLTF. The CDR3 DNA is TGTGCCAGCAGTGATACAGGGGGCTCGGATGGGGCCAACGTCCTGACTTTC.

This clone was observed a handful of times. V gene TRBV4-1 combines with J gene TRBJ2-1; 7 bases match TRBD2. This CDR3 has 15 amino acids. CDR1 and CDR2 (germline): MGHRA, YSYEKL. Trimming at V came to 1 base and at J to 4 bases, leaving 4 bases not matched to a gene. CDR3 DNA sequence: TGCGCCAGCAGCCAAGGCCCAGCGGGGTACAATGAGCAGTTCTTC. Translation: CASSQGPAGYNEQFF.

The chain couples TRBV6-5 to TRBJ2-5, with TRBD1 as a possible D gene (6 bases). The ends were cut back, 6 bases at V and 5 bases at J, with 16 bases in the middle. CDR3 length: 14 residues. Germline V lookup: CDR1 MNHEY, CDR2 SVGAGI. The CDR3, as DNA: TGTGCCAGCAGCCACAGGGTTTCTGGGGAGACCCAGTACTTC. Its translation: CASSHRVSGETQYF.

The chain's CDR3 is CASSDTGSAGELFF. DNA for the CDR3: TGTGCCAGCAGTGATACAGGGTCGGCCGGGGAGCTGTTTTTT. The chain carries TRBV6-1 and TRBJ2-2; maybe TRBD1 (6 bases). Germline values: CDR1 MNHNS, CDR2 SASEGT. The CDR3 has 14 residues. The V end was cut by 3 bases, the J end by 6 bases, with 11 bases between.

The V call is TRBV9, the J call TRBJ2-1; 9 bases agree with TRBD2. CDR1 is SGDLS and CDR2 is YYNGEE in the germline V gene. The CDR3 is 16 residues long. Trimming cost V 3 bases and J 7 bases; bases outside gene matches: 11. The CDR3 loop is CASSEGGGGAANEQFF. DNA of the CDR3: TGTGCCAGCAGCGAGGGAGGCGGGGGGGCCGCGAATGAGCAGTTCTTC.

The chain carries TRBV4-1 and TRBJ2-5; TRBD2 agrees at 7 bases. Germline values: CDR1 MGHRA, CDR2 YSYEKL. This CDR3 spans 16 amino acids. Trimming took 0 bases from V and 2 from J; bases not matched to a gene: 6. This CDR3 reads CASSQEGLAAQETQYF. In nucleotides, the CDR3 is TGCGCCAGCAGCCAAGAGGGGCTAGCGGCACAAGAGACCCAGTACTTC.

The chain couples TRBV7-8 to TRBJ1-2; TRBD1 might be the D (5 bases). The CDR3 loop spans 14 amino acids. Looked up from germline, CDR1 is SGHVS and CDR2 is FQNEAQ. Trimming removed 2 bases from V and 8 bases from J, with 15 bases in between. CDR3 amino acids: CASSLHPGKWGYTF. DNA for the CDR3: TGTGCCAGCAGCTTACATCCAGGGAAGTGGGGCTACACCTTC.

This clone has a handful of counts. The CDR3 loop is CASSLGGQHNEKLFF. Here the CDR3 DNA reads TGTGCCAGCAGCTTAGGAGGCCAGCATAATGAAAAACTGTTTTTT. The chain has TRBV7-8 and TRBJ1-4; D is undetermined. V lost 1 base to trimming and J lost 4 bases, with 10 bases between them. The CDR3 contains 15 residues. Germline V gives CDR1 SGHVS, CDR2 FQNEAQ.

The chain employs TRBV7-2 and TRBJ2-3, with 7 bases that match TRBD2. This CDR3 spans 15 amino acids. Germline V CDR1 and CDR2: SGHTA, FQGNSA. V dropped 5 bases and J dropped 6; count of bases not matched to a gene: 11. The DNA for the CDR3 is TGTGCCAGCAGCCCCATCGGGGGAGGGGCGGATACGCAGTATTTT. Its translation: CASSPIGGGADTQYF.

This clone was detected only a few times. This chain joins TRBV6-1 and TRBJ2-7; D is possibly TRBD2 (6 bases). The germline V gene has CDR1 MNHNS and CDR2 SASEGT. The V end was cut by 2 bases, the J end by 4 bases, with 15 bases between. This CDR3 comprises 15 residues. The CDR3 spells CASSEFSGEGYEQYF. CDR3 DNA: TGTGCCAGCAGTGAATTCTCGGGGGAAGGGTACGAGCAGTACTTC.

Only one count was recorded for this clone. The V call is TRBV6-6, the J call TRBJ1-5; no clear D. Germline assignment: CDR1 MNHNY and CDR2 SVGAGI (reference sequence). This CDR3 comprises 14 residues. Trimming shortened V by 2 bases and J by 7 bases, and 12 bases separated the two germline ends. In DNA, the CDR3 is TGTGCCAGCAGTTACGTAGACTCGGGGCAGCCCCAGCATTTT. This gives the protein CASSYVDSGQPQHF.

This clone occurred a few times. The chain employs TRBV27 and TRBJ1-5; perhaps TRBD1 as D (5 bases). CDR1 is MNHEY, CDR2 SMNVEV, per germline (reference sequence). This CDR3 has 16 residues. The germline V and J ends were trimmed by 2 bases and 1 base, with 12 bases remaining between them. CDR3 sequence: CASSLRFQGSNQPQHF. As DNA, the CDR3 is TGTGCCAGCAGTTTAAGGTTTCAGGGCAGCAATCAGCCCCAGCATTTT.

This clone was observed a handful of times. The chain's CDR3 is CASSIGPLENNEQFF. DNA of the CDR3: TGTGCCAGTAGTATAGGCCCCCTAGAAAACAATGAGCAGTTCTTC. The chain employs TRBV19 and TRBJ2-1, with D unclear. V lost 1 base, J lost 5 bases, and 12 bases lay in between. CDR1 LNHDA and CDR2 SQIVND come from the germline V gene (reference sequence). The CDR3 runs 15 residues. The entire variable domain, with the rest obtained from reference TRBV19 and TRBJ2-1, is as follows: DGGITQSPKYLFRKEGQNVTLSCEQNLNHDAMYWYRQDPGQGLRLIYYSQIVNDFQKGDIAEGYSVSREKKESFPLTVTSAQKNPTAFYLCASSIGPLENNEQFFGPGTRLTVL.